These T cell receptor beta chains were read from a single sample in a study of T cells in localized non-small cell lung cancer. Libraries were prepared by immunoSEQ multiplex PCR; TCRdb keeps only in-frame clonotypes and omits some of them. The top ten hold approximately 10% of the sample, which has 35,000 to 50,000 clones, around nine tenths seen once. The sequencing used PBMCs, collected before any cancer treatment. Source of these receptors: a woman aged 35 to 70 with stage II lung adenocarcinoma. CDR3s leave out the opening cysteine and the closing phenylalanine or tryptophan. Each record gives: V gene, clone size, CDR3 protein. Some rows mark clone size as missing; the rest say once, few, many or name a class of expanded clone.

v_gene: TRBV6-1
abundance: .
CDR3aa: ASSEVRTDTQY

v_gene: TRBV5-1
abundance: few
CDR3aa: ASSLVGSMNTEAF

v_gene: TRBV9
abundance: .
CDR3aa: ASSMTGAGGNTIY

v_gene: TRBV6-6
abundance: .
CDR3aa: ASSYGTGRNSPLH

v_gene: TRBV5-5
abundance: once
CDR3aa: ASSPTGDGNTIY

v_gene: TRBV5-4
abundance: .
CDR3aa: ASSLGGGQTGNTIY

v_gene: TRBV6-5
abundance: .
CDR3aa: ASRLDRGVVGEQF

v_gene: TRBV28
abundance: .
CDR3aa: ASSLWGSYGYT

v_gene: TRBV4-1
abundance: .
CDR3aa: ASSQRDRVIYGYT

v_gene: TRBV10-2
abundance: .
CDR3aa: ASSGRKRDGTENIQY

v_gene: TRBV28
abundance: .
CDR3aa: ASSDRSYEQY

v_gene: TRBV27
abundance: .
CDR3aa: ASYGTGENYGYT

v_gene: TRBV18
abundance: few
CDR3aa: ASSQRDSGTEAF

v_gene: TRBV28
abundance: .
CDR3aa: ASSPLREAF

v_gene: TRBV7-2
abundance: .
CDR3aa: ASSLRGGESSYNSPLH

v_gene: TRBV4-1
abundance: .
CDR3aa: ASSPGLYSYEQY

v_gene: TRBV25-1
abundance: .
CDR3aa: ASSPGGYEQY

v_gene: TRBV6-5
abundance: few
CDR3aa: ASRTQGAVEQY

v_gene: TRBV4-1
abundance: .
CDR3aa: ASSQEGSGTASYEQY

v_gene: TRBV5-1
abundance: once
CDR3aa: ASSLTGSNTGELF

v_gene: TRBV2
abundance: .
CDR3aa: ASSKATGYSGELF

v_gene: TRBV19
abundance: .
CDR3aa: ASSIVGAGSNEQF

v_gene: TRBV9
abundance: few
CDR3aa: ASSGPTGTGNVGNGYT

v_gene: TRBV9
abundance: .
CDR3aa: ASSLGRDRSYGNTIY

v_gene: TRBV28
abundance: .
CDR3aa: ASRGDLETQY

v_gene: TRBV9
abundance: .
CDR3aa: ASSVVAGGYGEQF

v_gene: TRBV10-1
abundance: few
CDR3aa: ASSCKTDPGQPQH

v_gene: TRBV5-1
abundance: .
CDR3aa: ASSLLASEQF

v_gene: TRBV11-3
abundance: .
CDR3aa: ASSFTGSAVNEQF

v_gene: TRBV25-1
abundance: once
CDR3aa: ASMDSGGFRDTQY

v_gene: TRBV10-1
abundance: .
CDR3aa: ASSESLDRGYNEQF

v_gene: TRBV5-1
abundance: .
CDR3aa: ASSSLGLAGGRDTGELF

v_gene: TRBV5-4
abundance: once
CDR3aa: ASSLGGGTGKHEQY

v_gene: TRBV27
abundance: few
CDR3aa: ASSLSTGGAGEKLF

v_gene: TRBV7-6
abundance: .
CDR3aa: ASSLLGRQETQY

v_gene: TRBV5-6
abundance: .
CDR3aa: ASSFRRYPYNEQF

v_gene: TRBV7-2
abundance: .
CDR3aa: ASSQRPAGAPPAAQY

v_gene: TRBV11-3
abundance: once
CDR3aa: ASSLGDTYNEQF

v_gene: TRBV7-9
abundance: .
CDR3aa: ASSLGGEGRCEQC

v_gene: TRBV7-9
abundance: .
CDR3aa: ASSLTGRYNEQF

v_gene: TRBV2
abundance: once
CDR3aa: ASSEGAVSYNEQF